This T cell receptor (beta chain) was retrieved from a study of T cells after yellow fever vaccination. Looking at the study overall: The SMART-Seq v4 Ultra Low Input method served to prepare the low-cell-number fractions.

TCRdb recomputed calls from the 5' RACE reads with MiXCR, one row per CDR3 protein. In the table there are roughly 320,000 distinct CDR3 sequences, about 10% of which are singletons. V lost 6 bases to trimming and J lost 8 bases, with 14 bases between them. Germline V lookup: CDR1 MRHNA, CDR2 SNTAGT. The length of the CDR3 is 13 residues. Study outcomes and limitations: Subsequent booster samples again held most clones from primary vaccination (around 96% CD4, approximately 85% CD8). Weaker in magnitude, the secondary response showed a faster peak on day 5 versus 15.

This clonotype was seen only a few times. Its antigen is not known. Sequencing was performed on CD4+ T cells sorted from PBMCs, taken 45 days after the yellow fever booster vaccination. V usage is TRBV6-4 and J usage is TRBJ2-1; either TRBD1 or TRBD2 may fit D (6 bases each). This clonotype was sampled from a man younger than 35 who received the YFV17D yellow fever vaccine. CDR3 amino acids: CASSPRGADEQFF. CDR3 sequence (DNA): TGTGCCAGCAGCCCTAGGGGGGCGGATGAGCAGTTCTTC.